In this sample, the clone carrying this TCR beta chain turned up once. Original methodology: Amplification of reference gene primers provided the estimated nucleated cell counts. The assay was immunoSEQ multiplex PCR, and TCRdb's table has in-frame clones only and misses some. The D gene and trimming were derived from the DNA, and the V and J assignments and clone size from that table. The sample lists about 130,000 clones; about 86% were seen once. This sample is drawn from a study of blood T cell repertoires in COVID-19. The wider study: Samples representing acute and convalescent COVID-19 were sourced from the United States, Italy and Spain. The cDNA or gDNA used as material had been derived from T cells, B-cell-depleted T cells, or PBMCs.

Sequencing was done on a sample of peripheral blood. This clonotype was sampled from a woman in her forties or fifties with acute or convalescent COVID-19.

The CDR3 reads CASSPNRVTTEAFF. The CDR3 bases are TGTGCCAGCTCACCGAACAGGGTAACCACTGAAGCTTTCTTT. V and J are TRBV18 and TRBJ1-1, with D maybe TRBD1 (6 bases). The CDR3 is 14 amino acids. The germline gives CDR1 KGHSH, CDR2 LQKENI. Trimming took off 3 bases at V and 4 bases at J, with 12 bases between the two ends.